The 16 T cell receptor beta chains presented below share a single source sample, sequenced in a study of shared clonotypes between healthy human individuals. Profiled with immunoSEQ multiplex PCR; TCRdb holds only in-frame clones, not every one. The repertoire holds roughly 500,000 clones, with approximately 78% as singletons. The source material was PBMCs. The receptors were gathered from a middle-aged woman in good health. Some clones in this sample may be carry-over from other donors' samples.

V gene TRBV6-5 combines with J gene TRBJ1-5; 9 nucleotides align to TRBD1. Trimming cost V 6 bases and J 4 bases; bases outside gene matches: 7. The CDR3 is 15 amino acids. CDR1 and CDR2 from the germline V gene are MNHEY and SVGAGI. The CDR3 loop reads CASSHLGQGNQPQHF. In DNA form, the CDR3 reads TGTGCCAGCAGCCACTTAGGACAGGGGAATCAGCCCCAGCATTTT.

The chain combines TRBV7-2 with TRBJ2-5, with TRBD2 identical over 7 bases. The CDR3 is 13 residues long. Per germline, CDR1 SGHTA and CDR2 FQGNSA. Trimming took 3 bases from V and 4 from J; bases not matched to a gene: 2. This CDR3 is CASSFGLGETQYF. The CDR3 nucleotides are TGTGCCAGCAGCTTCGGACTAGGAGAGACCCAGTACTTC.

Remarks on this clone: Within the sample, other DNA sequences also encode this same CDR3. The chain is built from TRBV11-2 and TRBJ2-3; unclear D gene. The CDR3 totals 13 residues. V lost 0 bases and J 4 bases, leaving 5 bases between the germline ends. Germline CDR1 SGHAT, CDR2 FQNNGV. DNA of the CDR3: TGTGCCAGCAGCTTAGATCTATCAGATACGCAGTATTTT. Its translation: CASSLDLSDTQYF. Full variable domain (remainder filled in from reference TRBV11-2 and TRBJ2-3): EAGVAQSPRYKIIEKRQSVAFWCNPISGHATLYWYQQILGQGPKLLIQFQNNGVVDDSQLPKDRFSAERLKGVDSTLKIQPAKLEDSAVYLCASSLDLSDTQYFGPGTRLTVL.

In DNA, the CDR3 is TGTGCCAGCAGCAGGTCAGGGTTCTCCTATAATTCACCCCTCCACTTT. It codes for CASSRSGFSYNSPLHF. The J gene is TRBJ1-6, the V gene TRBV28, with D possibly matching TRBD1 (5 bases). With 6 bases removed from V and 0 bases from J, the gap between germline ends came to 12 bases. Per the germline V gene, CDR1 is MDHEN and CDR2 is SYDVKM. The CDR3 has 16 amino acids.

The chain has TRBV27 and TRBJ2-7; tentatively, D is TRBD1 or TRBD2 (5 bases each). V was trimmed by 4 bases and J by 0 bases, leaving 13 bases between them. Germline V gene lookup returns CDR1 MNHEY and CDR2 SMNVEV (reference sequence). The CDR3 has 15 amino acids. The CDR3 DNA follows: TGTGCCAGCAGTTCCGGGACCCCGAGCTCCTACGAGCAGTACTTC. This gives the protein CASSSGTPSSYEQYF.

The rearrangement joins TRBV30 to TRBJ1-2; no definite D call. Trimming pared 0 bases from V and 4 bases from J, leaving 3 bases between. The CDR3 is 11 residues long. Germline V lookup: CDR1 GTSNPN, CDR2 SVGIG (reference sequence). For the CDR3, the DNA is TGTGCCTGGAGTGTAATCTATGGCTACACCTTC. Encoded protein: CAWSVIYGYTF.

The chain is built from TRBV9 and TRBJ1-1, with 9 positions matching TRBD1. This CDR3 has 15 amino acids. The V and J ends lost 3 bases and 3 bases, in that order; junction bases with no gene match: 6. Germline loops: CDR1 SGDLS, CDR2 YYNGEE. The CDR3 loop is CASSALDRGYTEAFF. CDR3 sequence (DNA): TGTGCCAGCAGCGCCCTGGACAGGGGATACACTGAAGCTTTCTTT.

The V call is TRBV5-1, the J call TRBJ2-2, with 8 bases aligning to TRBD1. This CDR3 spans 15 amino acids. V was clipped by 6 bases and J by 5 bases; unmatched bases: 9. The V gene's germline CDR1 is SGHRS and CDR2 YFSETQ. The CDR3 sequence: CASTPGGGETGELFF. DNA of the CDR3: TGCGCCAGCACCCCAGGGGGCGGTGAGACCGGGGAGCTGTTTTTT.

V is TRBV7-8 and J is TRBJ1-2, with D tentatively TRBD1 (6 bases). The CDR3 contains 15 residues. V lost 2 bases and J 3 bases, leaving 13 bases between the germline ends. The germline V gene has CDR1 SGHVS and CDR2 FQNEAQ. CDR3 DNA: TGTGCCAGCAGCTTAAGGGTCAGGGGCGACTATGGCTACACCTTC. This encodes CASSLRVRGDYGYTF.

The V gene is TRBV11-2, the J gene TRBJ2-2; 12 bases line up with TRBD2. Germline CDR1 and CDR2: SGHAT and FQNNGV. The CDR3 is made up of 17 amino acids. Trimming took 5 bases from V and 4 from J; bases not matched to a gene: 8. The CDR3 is CASSDGLAGSGTGELFF. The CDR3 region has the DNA TGTGCCAGCAGCGACGGACTAGCGGGATCGGGCACCGGGGAGCTGTTTTTT.

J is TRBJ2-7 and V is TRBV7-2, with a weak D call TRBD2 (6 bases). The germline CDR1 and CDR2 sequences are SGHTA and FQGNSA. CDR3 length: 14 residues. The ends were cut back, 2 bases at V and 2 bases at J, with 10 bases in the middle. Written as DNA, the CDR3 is TGTGCCAGCAGCTTAACGGGGGACCCCTACGAGCAGTACTTC. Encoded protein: CASSLTGDPYEQYF. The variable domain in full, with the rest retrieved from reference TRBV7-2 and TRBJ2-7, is GAGVSQSPSNKVTEKGKDVELRCDPISGHTALYWYRQSLGQGLEFLIYFQGNSAPDKSGLPSDRFSAERTGGSVSTLTIQRTQQEDSAVYLCASSLTGDPYEQYFGPGTRLTVT.

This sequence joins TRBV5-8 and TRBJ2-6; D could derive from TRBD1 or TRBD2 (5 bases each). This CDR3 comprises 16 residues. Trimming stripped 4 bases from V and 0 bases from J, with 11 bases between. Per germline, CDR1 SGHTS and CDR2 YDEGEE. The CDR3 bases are TGTGCCAGCAGCCCTACTGGGGGCTCTGGGGCCAACGTCCTGACTTTC. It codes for CASSPTGGSGANVLTF.

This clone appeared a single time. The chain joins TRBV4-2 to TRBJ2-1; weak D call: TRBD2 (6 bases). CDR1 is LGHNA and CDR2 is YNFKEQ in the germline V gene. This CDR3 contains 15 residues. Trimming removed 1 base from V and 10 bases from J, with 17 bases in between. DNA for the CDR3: TGTGCCAGCAGCCAAGCCGGAGGGCTGATCGGGGAGCAGTTCTTC. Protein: CASSQAGGLIGEQFF.

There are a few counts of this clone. The CDR3 protein is CASSQDGGTGELFF. Here the CDR3 DNA reads TGCGCCAGCAGCCAAGATGGGGGGACCGGGGAGCTGTTTTTT. This rearrangement joins TRBV4-3 to TRBJ2-2, with a tentative D call TRBD2 (6 bases). V was pared by 0 bases and J by 5 bases, with 7 bases between. This CDR3 is built from 14 residues. CDR1 and CDR2 from the germline V gene are LGHNA and YSLEER.

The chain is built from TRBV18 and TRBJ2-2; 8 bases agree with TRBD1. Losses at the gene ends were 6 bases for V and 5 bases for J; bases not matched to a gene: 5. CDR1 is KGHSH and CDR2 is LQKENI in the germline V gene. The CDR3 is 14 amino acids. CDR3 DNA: TGTGCCAGCTCCCGGACAGGGTCAACCGGGGAGCTGTTTTTT. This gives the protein CASSRTGSTGELFF.

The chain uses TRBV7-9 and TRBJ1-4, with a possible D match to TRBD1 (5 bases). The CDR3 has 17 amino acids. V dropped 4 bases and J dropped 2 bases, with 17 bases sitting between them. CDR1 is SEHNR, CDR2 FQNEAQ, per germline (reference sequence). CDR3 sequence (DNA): TGTGCCAGCAGCTACGAGCGGGGCATAACGACTAATGAAAAACTGTTTTTT. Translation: CASSYERGITTNEKLFF.